The rows below give T cell receptor beta chains drawn from one sample of a study of blood T cell repertoires in COVID-19. TCRdb keeps only in-frame clones here, not all; method: immunoSEQ multiplex PCR. The sample consists of about 160,000 clones, almost 85% of them appearing once. The sample comprised peripheral blood. These receptor sequences come from a woman older than 75 with acute or convalescent COVID-19. Both conserved end residues are part of each CDR3. Fields, in order: CDR3 DNA, CDR3 protein, clone size, J gene, V gene, D gene. A D gene is named only where the DNA matches it firmly. Clone size, where shown, is once, few, many, or a class for clones that have expanded.

DNA: TGTGCCAGCAGTGATTTGGCAGGCTCTATCAATGAGCAGTTCTTC
CDR3: CASSDLAGSINEQFF
size: -
J: TRBJ2-1
V: TRBV2
D: -

DNA: TGTGCCAGCAGCCCACGCGCATCCTACAATGAGCAGTTCTTC
CDR3: CASSPRASYNEQFF
size: once
J: TRBJ2-1
V: TRBV27
D: -

DNA: TGTGCCATGTCAGGGGGCGATTCGGCTAATGAAAAACTGTTTTTT
CDR3: CAMSGGDSANEKLFF
size: -
J: TRBJ1-4
V: TRBV10-3
D: TRBD1

DNA: TGTGCCAGCAGTTACGCCAGTAGCGGGATAAGGGCAGAGACCCAGTACTTC
CDR3: CASSYASSGIRAETQYF
size: -
J: TRBJ2-5
V: TRBV6-2/TRBV6-3
D: TRBD2

DNA: TGTGCCTGGATACGGGAGGGGATACACCCTGGCTACAATGAGCAGTTCTTC
CDR3: CAWIREGIHPGYNEQFF
size: -
J: TRBJ2-1
V: TRBV30
D: TRBD2

DNA: TGTGCCAGCACTGGACAGGGGATTTACGAGCAGTACTTC
CDR3: CASTGQGIYEQYF
size: -
J: TRBJ2-7
V: TRBV18
D: TRBD1

DNA: TGTGCCAGCTCACCACAAGGACTGCTCTCTGGAAACACCATATATTTT
CDR3: CASSPQGLLSGNTIYF
size: -
J: TRBJ1-3
V: TRBV18
D: -

DNA: TGCGCCAGCAGCCAAGATCGGGGAGCCCTCTCACCCCTCCACTTT
CDR3: CASSQDRGALSPLHF
size: -
J: TRBJ1-6
V: TRBV4-1
D: -

DNA: TGTGCCAGCAGCTTAGAGACAGGCGGTAATTCACCCCTCCACTTT
CDR3: CASSLETGGNSPLHF
size: -
J: TRBJ1-6
V: TRBV7-9
D: -

DNA: TGTGCCACCAGCAGATCCCCGGACAGGGCAGGGGAGCAGTTCTTC
CDR3: CATSRSPDRAGEQFF
size: -
J: TRBJ2-1
V: TRBV15
D: TRBD1

DNA: TGCAGCGTCCGCCGGGACAGAACCTACAATGAGCAGTTCTTC
CDR3: CSVRRDRTYNEQFF
size: -
J: TRBJ2-1
V: TRBV29-1
D: TRBD1

DNA: TGTGCCAGCACGACCCGGGACAGCCTGGGGGGTGAAGCTTTCTTT
CDR3: CASTTRDSLGGEAFF
size: -
J: TRBJ1-1
V: TRBV6-5
D: TRBD1

DNA: TGTGCCTGGAGTGTAGATTGGGGACAGAACGAGCCCCAGCATTTT
CDR3: CAWSVDWGQNEPQHF
size: few
J: TRBJ1-5
V: TRBV30
D: TRBD1

DNA: TGTGCCAGCAGTGCCGGGACAAGCTATAGCAATCAGCCCCAGCATTTT
CDR3: CASSAGTSYSNQPQHF
size: once
J: TRBJ1-5
V: TRBV25-1
D: -

DNA: TGTGCCAGAAGCTTCCCCAGGGGAGGGCGAGGCTACACCTTC
CDR3: CARSFPRGGRGYTF
size: -
J: TRBJ1-2
V: TRBV5-3
D: -

DNA: TGCGCCAGCAGCTTGGATGGACAGGGGAGGGAAAAACTGTTTTTT
CDR3: CASSLDGQGREKLFF
size: -
J: TRBJ1-4
V: TRBV5-1
D: TRBD1

DNA: TGTGCCAGCAGCTTGCGGGGGGAAAAACTGTTTTTT
CDR3: CASSLRGEKLFF
size: -
J: TRBJ1-4
V: TRBV7-9
D: -

DNA: TGTGCCTGGAGTGTGCGACTCGGATCTAGCGGTTTGACAGATACGCAGTATTTT
CDR3: CAWSVRLGSSGLTDTQYF
size: -
J: TRBJ2-3
V: TRBV30
D: TRBD2

DNA: TGTGCCAGTAGTTCAGGGACAGGGAACACCGGGGAGCTGTTTTTT
CDR3: CASSSGTGNTGELFF
size: -
J: TRBJ2-2
V: TRBV19
D: TRBD1

DNA: TGCGCCAGCAGCGGGACTGAGAACTATGGCTACACCTTC
CDR3: CASSGTENYGYTF
size: -
J: TRBJ1-2
V: TRBV5-1
D: -

DNA: TGTGCCAGCAGCCTAGCCGGGAGGGAAGCTTTCTTT
CDR3: CASSLAGREAFF
size: few
J: TRBJ1-1
V: TRBV7-9
D: -

DNA: TGCAGCGTTGTAGTCAGGGGTTCAGCGTATGGCTACACCTTC
CDR3: CSVVVRGSAYGYTF
size: -
J: TRBJ1-2
V: TRBV29-1
D: -

DNA: TGTGCCAGCAGCCTCATAGGGGGCAATCAGCCCCAGCATTTT
CDR3: CASSLIGGNQPQHF
size: -
J: TRBJ1-5
V: TRBV6-2/TRBV6-3
D: -

DNA: TGTGCCATCAGTGAGTCGACTACCACTAGCGGGAGGAGGTCCTACAATGAGCAGTTCTTC
CDR3: CAISESTTTSGRRSYNEQFF
size: -
J: TRBJ2-1
V: TRBV10-3
D: TRBD2

DNA: TGTGCCAGCAGTGAGAGCGGGAGGAATCTCGACGAGCAGTACTTC
CDR3: CASSESGRNLDEQYF
size: -
J: TRBJ2-7
V: TRBV25-1
D: TRBD2

DNA: TGCGCCAGCAGACCAGGGGAAATCTCGAACACCGGGGAGCTGTTTTTT
CDR3: CASRPGEISNTGELFF
size: -
J: TRBJ2-2
V: TRBV5-1
D: -

DNA: TGTGCCAGCAGCTTAAGCAGGTGGACTGAAGCTTTCTTT
CDR3: CASSLSRWTEAFF
size: once
J: TRBJ1-1
V: TRBV5-5
D: -

DNA: TGCAGTGTGGAGGGCTACACCTTC
CDR3: CSVEGYTF
size: -
J: TRBJ1-2
V: TRBV20-1
D: -

DNA: TGCGCCAGCAGCCAAGATCCGGCGGGAGGGACAGATACGCAGTATTTT
CDR3: CASSQDPAGGTDTQYF
size: -
J: TRBJ2-3
V: TRBV4-3
D: TRBD2

DNA: TGTGCCAGCAGCTCGGGGTGGATCGAGCGGGAGTCCTACAATGAGCAGTTCTTC
CDR3: CASSSGWIERESYNEQFF
size: -
J: TRBJ2-1
V: TRBV7-9
D: TRBD2

DNA: TGTGCCAGCTCACCAGGTACACGTTACTCTGGGGCCAACGTCCTGACTTTC
CDR3: CASSPGTRYSGANVLTF
size: -
J: TRBJ2-6
V: TRBV18
D: -

DNA: TGCAGCGTTGTTGGGGACAGGGTCGTCATGAACACTGAAGCTTTCTTT
CDR3: CSVVGDRVVMNTEAFF
size: -
J: TRBJ1-1
V: TRBV29-1
D: TRBD1

DNA: TGCGCCAGCAGCTTAGGAGGGGATAAGAGAGTCTACGAGCAGTACTTC
CDR3: CASSLGGDKRVYEQYF
size: once
J: TRBJ2-7
V: TRBV5-1
D: -

DNA: TGTGCCAGCAGCCCCGACAGGGGCCAGCCCCAGCATTTT
CDR3: CASSPDRGQPQHF
size: -
J: TRBJ1-5
V: TRBV7-6
D: TRBD1

DNA: TGTGCCAGCAGCTTGGCTAGCGGGGCCCTTCGGGACGAGCAGTACTTC
CDR3: CASSLASGALRDEQYF
size: -
J: TRBJ2-7
V: TRBV7-8
D: TRBD2

DNA: TGCGCCAGCAGCCAAGATTTTAGCACACTGCGTGACCTGACTTTC
CDR3: CASSQDFSTLRDLTF
size: -
J: TRBJ2-6
V: TRBV4-1
D: -

DNA: TGTGCCAGCAGCTTCCCTGACAGGGTGGTCCACGAGCAGTACTTC
CDR3: CASSFPDRVVHEQYF
size: -
J: TRBJ2-7
V: TRBV5-6
D: TRBD1

DNA: TGTGCCAGCACCTCGCAGACTGGATCTAACTATGGCTACACCTTC
CDR3: CASTSQTGSNYGYTF
size: -
J: TRBJ1-2
V: TRBV6-5
D: -

DNA: TGCGCCAGCAGCCAAGCGGGGACAGGGGAGTCACCCCTCCACTTT
CDR3: CASSQAGTGESPLHF
size: -
J: TRBJ1-6
V: TRBV4-1
D: TRBD1

DNA: TGCGCCAGCAGTGCGACTAGCGGGAGGAGGCAAGAGACCCAGTACTTC
CDR3: CASSATSGRRQETQYF
size: -
J: TRBJ2-5
V: TRBV10-2
D: TRBD2

DNA: TGTGCCTGGAGTGTAGCGGAGTCATACAATGAGCAGTTCTTC
CDR3: CAWSVAESYNEQFF
size: -
J: TRBJ2-1
V: TRBV30
D: -

DNA: TGTGCCAGCACTATACAGGGGAGCACAGATACGCAGTATTTT
CDR3: CASTIQGSTDTQYF
size: -
J: TRBJ2-3
V: TRBV6-6
D: TRBD1

DNA: TGCGCCAGCAGCTCAGGGTGGTTGTTAAACGGGAGAGGGTACAATGAGCAGTTCTTC
CDR3: CASSSGWLLNGRGYNEQFF
size: -
J: TRBJ2-1
V: TRBV5-1
D: -

DNA: TGTGCCAGTAGTGTAAGACAGGGGGCCGATGAAAAACTGTTTTTT
CDR3: CASSVRQGADEKLFF
size: -
J: TRBJ1-4
V: TRBV19
D: TRBD1

DNA: TGTGCCAGCAGCCCCCTTAGTCGACGGAGCCAAGAGACCCAGTACTTC
CDR3: CASSPLSRRSQETQYF
size: -
J: TRBJ2-5
V: TRBV11-2
D: -

DNA: TGTGCCAGCAGCCTTAACAGGGGGCGGCTGGGCTATGGCTACACCTTC
CDR3: CASSLNRGRLGYGYTF
size: -
J: TRBJ1-2
V: TRBV14
D: TRBD1

DNA: TGTGCCATCAGTCCAGAAAATTCTGGGGCCAACGTCCTGACTTTC
CDR3: CAISPENSGANVLTF
size: -
J: TRBJ2-6
V: TRBV10-3
D: -

DNA: TGTGCCAGCAGTCGGGGACAGAGGGAGACCCAGTACTTC
CDR3: CASSRGQRETQYF
size: -
J: TRBJ2-5
V: TRBV12-3/TRBV12-4
D: TRBD1

DNA: TGTGCCAGCTCACCACTGAGGGAAGGCACTGAAGCTTTCTTT
CDR3: CASSPLREGTEAFF
size: -
J: TRBJ1-1
V: TRBV18
D: -

DNA: TGTGCCACCAGTGCCCCCGGGACAGGGAAAGCCGGGGAGCTGTTTTTT
CDR3: CATSAPGTGKAGELFF
size: -
J: TRBJ2-2
V: TRBV24-1
D: TRBD1

DNA: TGTGCCAGCAGTTTAGGGCTAGCTAAAGAGACCCAGTACTTC
CDR3: CASSLGLAKETQYF
size: -
J: TRBJ2-5
V: TRBV28
D: -

DNA: TGTGCCAGCAGCCAGGGACAGAACTATGGCTACACCTTC
CDR3: CASSQGQNYGYTF
size: -
J: TRBJ1-2
V: TRBV11-3
D: TRBD1

DNA: TGTGCCAGCAGCAACCGGAGTGAGGCCTCTGGAAACACCATATATTTT
CDR3: CASSNRSEASGNTIYF
size: -
J: TRBJ1-3
V: TRBV21-1
D: -

DNA: TGCGCCAGCAGCTGGGACATTCGCGAAGAAAAACTGTTTTTT
CDR3: CASSWDIREEKLFF
size: -
J: TRBJ1-4
V: TRBV5-1
D: -

DNA: TGTGCCAGCAGCAGCCGGGACAGGGCTTACGAGCAGTACTTC
CDR3: CASSSRDRAYEQYF
size: -
J: TRBJ2-7
V: TRBV7-9
D: TRBD1

DNA: TGCGCCAGCAGAGGACAGGCGGCCGGGGAGCTGTTTTTT
CDR3: CASRGQAAGELFF
size: -
J: TRBJ2-2
V: TRBV5-1
D: TRBD1

DNA: TGTGCCAGTAGTCTTCTAGCGAACTCCTACAATGAGCAGTTCTTC
CDR3: CASSLLANSYNEQFF
size: -
J: TRBJ2-1
V: TRBV19
D: -

DNA: TGTGCCAGCAGTGAAGAGGGTATTTACGGCGGGAGAACACCGAACACCGGGGAGCTGTTTTTT
CDR3: CASSEEGIYGGRTPNTGELFF
size: -
J: TRBJ2-2
V: TRBV2
D: TRBD2

DNA: TGTGCCAGCAGCTTAGGGGTCGGGGGTTACAATGAGCAGTTCTTC
CDR3: CASSLGVGGYNEQFF
size: -
J: TRBJ2-1
V: TRBV5-8
D: -